One and the same sample provided the 9 T cell receptor beta chains below, sequenced in a study of blood T cell repertoires in COVID-19. Only in-frame clones appear in the TCRdb table, and some are missing; sequencing was by immunoSEQ multiplex PCR. The sample records roughly 150,000 clones, roughly 90% being singletons. Sequenced input: peripheral blood. These receptor sequences come from a man younger than 30 with COVID-19, enrolled during active disease.

In its sample, this clone was seen once. The junction differs from germline at one of its ends, possibly a read error. The chain couples TRBV7-7 to TRBJ2-1; 11 bases align to TRBD2. CDR1 SSHAT and CDR2 FNYEAQ come from the germline V gene (reference sequence). The CDR3 loop spans 16 amino acids. The CDR3 bases are TGTGCTAGCAGCTTAGAGGCTAGCGGGAGGTTGGCTGAGCAGTTCTTC. The encoded protein is CASSLEASGRLAEQFF.

V usage is TRBV13 and J usage is TRBJ1-5; D possibly corresponds to TRBD1 (5 bases). V was pared by 1 base and J by 4 bases, with 8 bases between. The V gene's germline CDR1 is PRHDT and CDR2 FYEKMQ (reference sequence). CDR3 length: 14 amino acids. The CDR3 loop is CASSLAGLNQPQHF. The CDR3 DNA reads as TGTGCCAGCAGCTTAGCAGGGTTAAATCAGCCCCAGCATTTT.

This sequence joins TRBV6-2 or TRBV6-3 and TRBJ1-1; no definite D call. Germline CDR1 and CDR2: MNHEY and SVGEGT. Deletions cut 5 bases from V and 7 bases from J, with 8 bases between. The CDR3 covers 11 residues. As DNA, the CDR3 is TGTGCCAGCAGTCGACACCTTGAAGCTTTCTTT. The encoded protein is CASSRHLEAFF.

This chain connects TRBV7-9 to TRBJ2-7; D gene uncertain. Germline V gives CDR1 SEHNR, CDR2 FQNEAQ (reference sequence). This CDR3 contains 12 residues. Trimming took off 5 bases at V and 3 bases at J, with 8 bases between the two ends. Written as DNA, the CDR3 is TGTGCCAGCAGCCCTAAAGTCTACGAGCAGTACTTC. Protein: CASSPKVYEQYF.

The J gene is TRBJ1-2, the V gene TRBV6-5, with D unresolved. The CDR3 consists of 13 residues. Trimming shortened V by 4 bases and J by 0 bases, and 6 bases separated the two germline ends. Germline loops: CDR1 MNHEY, CDR2 SVGAGI. The CDR3 protein is CASSSGANYGYTF. The CDR3 bases are TGTGCCAGCAGTTCCGGGGCTAACTATGGCTACACCTTC.

This sequence joins TRBV5-6 and TRBJ2-6; 9 bases line up with TRBD1. The J segment lost 4 bases and the V segment lost 4 bases, leaving 6 bases of the junction unmatched. In germline, CDR1 is SGHDT, CDR2 YYEEEE. The CDR3 sequence is 16 residues long. CDR3 in DNA: TGTGCCAGCAGCAATGGACAGGGGCCCGGGGCCAACGTCCTGACTTTC. Its translation is CASSNGQGPGANVLTF.

The chain combines TRBV12-3 or TRBV12-4 with TRBJ1-1; TRBD1 might be the D (6 bases). This CDR3 contains 10 residues. The V and J ends lost 5 bases and 10 bases respectively, with 8 bases between them. CDR3 coding DNA: TGTGCCAGCAGTCAGGACAGAGCTTTCTTT. Its protein is CASSQDRAFF.

This sequence joins TRBV2 and TRBJ2-7, with 11 bases fitting TRBD2. Germline CDR1 and CDR2: SNHLY and FYNNEI. The CDR3 is 15 amino acids. With 5 bases clipped from V and 3 bases from J, the junction kept 6 bases outside the gene matches. This CDR3 reads CASSFSGRAGYEQYF. CDR3 in DNA: TGTGCCAGCAGTTTTAGCGGGAGGGCGGGCTACGAGCAGTACTTC.

This chain connects TRBV6-2 or TRBV6-3 to TRBJ1-5; possibly TRBD1 for D (5 bases). The germline V gene has CDR1 MNHEY and CDR2 SVGEGT. V lost 5 bases and J 4 bases, leaving 12 bases between the germline ends. CDR3 length equals 14 residues. The CDR3 loop is CASSDVGQNQPQHF. In DNA form, the CDR3 reads TGTGCCAGCAGTGATGTGGGGCAAAATCAGCCCCAGCATTTT.